Below, 20 T cell receptor beta chains from the same sample are listed, as sequenced in a study of CD4 T cells in relation to SARS-CoV-2 and coronaviruses. The unexposed donors gave CD4+ T cells in about 2011-2018, prior to COVID-19. The cells were cultured for over eight days before CD4+ T cells were isolated. Repertoires were generated with immunoSEQ multiplex PCR, while TCRdb's copy carries only in-frame clones and drops some. The sample shows around 25,000 clones, approximately 82% of them seen only once. No antigens are known for them. Source material: CD4+ T cells from PBMCs, cultured in vitro. These receptor sequences come from a human donor in good health.

This chain uses TRBV30 with TRBJ2-7, with TRBD2 identical over 12 bases. V gave up 3 bases and J gave up 6 bases; unmatched junction bases: 9. Per germline, CDR1 GTSNPN and CDR2 SVGIG (reference sequence). The CDR3 runs 15 residues. The CDR3 DNA reads TGTGCCTGGAGCGGACTAGCGGGAAGTCTCGGCGAGCAGTACTTC. Encoded protein: CAWSGLAGSLGEQYF.

The chain carries TRBV6-6 and TRBJ1-5; TRBD1 might be the D (5 bases). The CDR3 consists of 16 residues. V gave up 5 bases and J gave up 3 bases, with 17 bases separating them. The germline V gene encodes CDR1 MNHNY and CDR2 SVGAGI (reference sequence). CDR3 DNA: TGTGCCAGCAGTCCGGCTAAAGGGGTGGACAATCAGCCCCAGCATTTT. This sequence encodes CASSPAKGVDNQPQHF.

As regards this clone: The junction differs from germline at one of its ends, possibly a read error. Other DNA sequences in this specimen translate into the identical CDR3. The chain joins TRBV19 to TRBJ1-5; no definite D call. Germline values: CDR1 LNHDA, CDR2 SQIVND (reference sequence). This CDR3 spans 13 amino acids. The CDR3 spells CASSWQDDQPQHF. The CDR3 DNA reads as TGCGCCAGTAGTTGGCAGGACGATCAGCCCCAGCATTTT.

Only one count was recorded for this clone. The chain carries TRBV12-5 and TRBJ2-7; D uncertain. Germline V lookup: CDR1 LGHNT, CDR2 FRNRAP. With 2 bases removed from V and 5 bases from J, the gap between germline ends came to 4 bases. This CDR3 is 11 amino acids long. CDR3 in amino acids: CASGLNNEQYF. The CDR3, as DNA: TGTGCTAGTGGTTTGAACAACGAGCAGTACTTC.

This chain joins TRBV7-7 and TRBJ1-1; no reliable D call. This CDR3 contains 13 residues. CDR1 and CDR2 (germline): SSHAT, FNYEAQ (reference sequence). V gave up 3 bases and J gave up 4 bases, with 9 bases separating them. The CDR3 sequence: CASSLRVGTEAFF. CDR3 coding DNA: TGTGCCAGCAGCTTGAGGGTTGGCACTGAAGCTTTCTTT.

The rearrangement uses TRBV24-1 and TRBJ2-5; D gene unclear. Trimming left V 1 base short and J 5 bases short, with 13 bases between. Per germline, CDR1 KGHDR and CDR2 SFDVKD. This CDR3 is 15 amino acids long. CDR3 nucleotides: TGTGCCACCAGTGATTTCGGCGACGGGCGGGAGACCCAGTACTTC. It encodes CATSDFGDGRETQYF.

The rearrangement joins TRBV3-1 (or the pseudogene TRBV3-2) to TRBJ2-7, with 7 bases fitting TRBD1. Germline assignment: CDR1 LGHDT and CDR2 YNNKEL (reference sequence). The J segment lost 4 bases and the V segment lost 6 bases, leaving 6 bases of the junction unmatched. The CDR3 sequence is 13 residues long. The CDR3 bases are TGTGCCAGCAGGCTACAGGGGAAGTACGAGCAGTACTTC. Translating it yields CASRLQGKYEQYF.

This sequence joins TRBV3-1 (or the pseudogene TRBV3-2) and TRBJ2-7; 9 nucleotides agree with TRBD1. This CDR3 has 15 residues. Looked up from germline, CDR1 is LGHDT and CDR2 is YNNKEL (reference sequence). Trimming took 5 bases from V and 1 from J; bases not matched to a gene: 6. CDR3 in DNA: TGTGCCAGCAGCTACTCCGGGACAGGGTCCTACGAGCAGTACTTC. This gives the protein CASSYSGTGSYEQYF.

This sequence joins TRBV10-2 and TRBJ1-5; tentative D call: TRBD1 (5 bases). V was trimmed by 8 bases and J by 0 bases, leaving 11 bases between them. Looked up from germline, CDR1 is WSHSY and CDR2 is SAAADI. The CDR3 covers 14 residues. The CDR3 DNA sequence: TGCGCCAGCCGGGACGGGATTAGCAATCAGCCCCAGCATTTT. This sequence encodes CASRDGISNQPQHF.

This clone was observed a handful of times. The chain links TRBV2 to TRBJ1-2; tentatively, D is TRBD1 (6 bases). V lost 10 bases and J 7 bases, leaving 16 bases between the germline ends. CDR3 size: 12 residues. Germline V gene data show CDR1 as SNHLY and CDR2 as FYNNEI. In nucleotides, the CDR3 is TGTGCCATTAGAGGGGGGGTCTCTGGCTACACCTTC. Protein product: CAIRGGVSGYTF. Filled out from reference TRBV2 and TRBJ1-2, the complete variable domain reads EPEVTQTPSHQVTQMGQEVILRCVPISNHLYFYWYRQILGQKVEFLVSFYNNEISEKSEIFDDQFSVERPDGSNFTLKIRSTKLEDSAMYFCAIRGGVSGYTFGSGTRLTVV.

This clone came up a few times. The chain couples TRBV30 to TRBJ1-5, with D perhaps matching TRBD1 (5 bases). With 2 bases removed from V and 1 base from J, the gap between germline ends came to 6 bases. The CDR3 is made up of 13 amino acids. In germline, CDR1 is GTSNPN, CDR2 SVGIG (reference sequence). CDR3 residues: CAWSKGSNQPQHF. The CDR3 DNA is TGTGCCTGGAGTAAGGGGAGCAATCAGCCCCAGCATTTT.

The chain employs TRBV11-2 and TRBJ1-2, with 7 bases fitting TRBD1. Germline CDR1 SGHAT, CDR2 FQNNGV. Trimming took 4 bases from V and 2 from J; bases not matched to a gene: 4. This CDR3 spans 14 amino acids. The CDR3: CASSSHRGNYGYTF. In DNA, the CDR3 is TGTGCCAGCAGCTCCCACAGGGGCAACTATGGCTACACCTTC.

The rearrangement joins TRBV5-4 to TRBJ2-7; D is unclear. V lost 0 bases and J 5 bases, leaving 12 bases between the germline ends. Germline loops: CDR1 SGHNT, CDR2 YYREEE (reference sequence). CDR3 length: 14 amino acids. CDR3 loop: CASSLVQGLDEQYF. The CDR3 DNA reads TGTGCCAGCAGCTTGGTACAAGGGCTGGACGAGCAGTACTTC.

In DNA form, the CDR3 reads TGCAGCGCCCTGGAAGGGGGGGGCAGGGGCTACACCTTC. Translation: CSALEGGGRGYTF. This chain links TRBV29-1 with TRBJ1-2; tentatively, D is TRBD1 (6 bases). Germline V gives CDR1 SQVTM, CDR2 ANQGSEA. Trimming left V 7 bases short and J 8 bases short, with 20 bases between. This CDR3 is built from 13 residues.

V gene TRBV5-1 combines with J gene TRBJ2-7; TRBD1 is a possible D gene (6 bases). The germline V and J ends were trimmed by 8 bases and 2 bases, with 17 bases remaining between them. Germline V gene data show CDR1 as SGHRS and CDR2 as YFSETQ. This CDR3 spans 14 amino acids. CDR3 sequence reads: CASSLAGDPYEQYF. The CDR3 region has the DNA TGCGCCAGTAGCCTTGCAGGGGATCCCTACGAGCAGTACTTC.

The DNA of the CDR3 is TGCAGTGCTAGTTATCGGACCGGATACAATGAGCAGTTCTTC. It encodes CSASYRTGYNEQFF. The chain carries TRBV20-1 and TRBJ2-1; D is uncertain. The CDR3 loop spans 14 amino acids. Looked up from germline, CDR1 is DFQATT and CDR2 is SNEGSKA (reference sequence). V was shortened by 3 bases and J by 4 bases, with 13 bases between the two germline ends.

The chain carries TRBV18 and TRBJ1-4; no firm D call. The V gene lost 3 bases and the J gene lost 7 bases, with 15 bases spanning the gap. Germline-derived CDR1 and CDR2 are KGHSH and LQKENI. This CDR3 has 15 amino acids. The CDR3 spells CASSPQVAFGEKLFF. CDR3 DNA sequence: TGTGCCAGCTCACCCCAGGTAGCGTTTGGTGAAAAACTGTTTTTT.

In this sample, this clone is medium-sized (0.01 to 0.1%). The chain combines TRBV7-6 with TRBJ2-7, with D possibly being TRBD1 (6 bases). Germline CDR1 reads SGHVS; CDR2 reads FNYEAQ. The length of the CDR3 is 12 residues. Deletions cut 4 bases from V and 3 bases from J, with 7 bases between. The CDR3 nucleotides are TGTGCCAGCAGCTCACAGGGCTACGAGCAGTACTTC. The encoded protein is CASSSQGYEQYF.

This clone was detected a few times. This rearrangement joins TRBV20-1 to TRBJ2-2, with 9 bases that match TRBD1. Unmatched junction bases numbered 15, after V lost 6 bases and J lost 7 bases. CDR1 DFQATT and CDR2 SNEGSKA come from the germline V gene (reference sequence). The CDR3 has 16 amino acids. The CDR3 sequence is CSASTGGAGSVGELFF. The CDR3 nucleotides are TGCAGTGCAAGTACAGGGGGCGCAGGGTCTGTCGGGGAGCTGTTTTTT.

The chain carries TRBV6-5 and TRBJ1-5; the D is unclear. Germline V gene sequence: CDR1 MNHEY, CDR2 SVGAGI. V lost 5 bases and J lost 7, with 15 bases in between. The CDR3 totals 14 residues. Here the CDR3 reads CASSHIHGEQPQHF. The CDR3 region has the DNA TGTGCCAGCAGTCACATACACGGGGAGCAGCCCCAGCATTTT.